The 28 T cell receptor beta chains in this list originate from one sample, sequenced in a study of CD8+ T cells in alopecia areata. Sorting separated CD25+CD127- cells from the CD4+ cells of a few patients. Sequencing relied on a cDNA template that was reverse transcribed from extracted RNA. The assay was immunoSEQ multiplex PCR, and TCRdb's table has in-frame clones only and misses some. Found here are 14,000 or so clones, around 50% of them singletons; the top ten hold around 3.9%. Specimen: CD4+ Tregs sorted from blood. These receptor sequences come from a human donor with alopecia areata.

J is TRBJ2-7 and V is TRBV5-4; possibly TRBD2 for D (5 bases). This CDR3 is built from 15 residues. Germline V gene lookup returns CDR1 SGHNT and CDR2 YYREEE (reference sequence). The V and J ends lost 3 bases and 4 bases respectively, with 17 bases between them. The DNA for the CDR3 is TGTGCCAGCAGCTCCGCCTTATCGGGAAGGTACGAGCAGTACTTC. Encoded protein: CASSSALSGRYEQYF.

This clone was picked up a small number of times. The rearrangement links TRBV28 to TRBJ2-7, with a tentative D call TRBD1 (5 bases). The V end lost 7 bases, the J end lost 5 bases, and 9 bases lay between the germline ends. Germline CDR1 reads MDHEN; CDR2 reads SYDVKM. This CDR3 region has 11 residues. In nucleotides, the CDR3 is TGTGCCAGCACCAGGGCCCACGAGCAGTACTTC. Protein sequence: CASTRAHEQYF.

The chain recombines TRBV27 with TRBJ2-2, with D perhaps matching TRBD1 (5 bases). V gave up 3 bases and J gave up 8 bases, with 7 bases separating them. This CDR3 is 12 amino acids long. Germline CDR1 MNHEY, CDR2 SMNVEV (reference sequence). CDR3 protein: CASSFPGGELFF. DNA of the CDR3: TGTGCCAGCAGTTTCCCAGGGGGGGAGCTGTTTTTT.

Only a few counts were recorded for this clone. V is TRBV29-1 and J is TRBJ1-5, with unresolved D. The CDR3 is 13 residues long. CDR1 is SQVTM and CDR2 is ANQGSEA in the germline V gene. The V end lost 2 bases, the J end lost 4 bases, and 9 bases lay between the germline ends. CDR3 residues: CSVEQEMNQPQHF. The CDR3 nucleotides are TGCAGCGTTGAACAGGAGATGAATCAGCCCCAGCATTTT.

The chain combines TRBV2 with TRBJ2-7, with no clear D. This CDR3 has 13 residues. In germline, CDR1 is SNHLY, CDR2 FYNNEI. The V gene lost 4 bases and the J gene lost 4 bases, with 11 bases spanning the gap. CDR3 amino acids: CASSVRPPYEQYF. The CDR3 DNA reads TGTGCCAGCAGTGTCCGGCCGCCTTACGAGCAGTACTTC.

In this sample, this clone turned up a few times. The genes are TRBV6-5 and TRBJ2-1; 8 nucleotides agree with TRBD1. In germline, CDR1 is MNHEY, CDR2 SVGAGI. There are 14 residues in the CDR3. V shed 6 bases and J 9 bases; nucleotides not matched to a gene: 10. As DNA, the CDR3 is TGTGCCAGCAGGGGCCGGACAGGGAGGAGTGAGCAGTTCTTC. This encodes CASRGRTGRSEQFF.

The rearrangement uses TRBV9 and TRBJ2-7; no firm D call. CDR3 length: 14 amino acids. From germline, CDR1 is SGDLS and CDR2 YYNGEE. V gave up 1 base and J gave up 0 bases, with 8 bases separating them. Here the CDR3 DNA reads TGTGCCAGCAGCGTATCCCGGGCCTCCTACGAGCAGTACTTC. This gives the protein CASSVSRASYEQYF.

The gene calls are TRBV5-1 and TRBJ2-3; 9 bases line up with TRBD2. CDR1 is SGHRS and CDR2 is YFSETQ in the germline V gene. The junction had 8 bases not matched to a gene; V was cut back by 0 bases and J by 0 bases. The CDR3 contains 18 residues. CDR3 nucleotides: TGCGCCAGCAGCTTGGGCGGGAGGGCCCGGACGAGCACAGATACGCAGTATTTT. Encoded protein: CASSLGGRARTSTDTQYF. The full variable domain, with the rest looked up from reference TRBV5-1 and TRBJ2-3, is KAGVTQTPRYLIKTRGQQVTLSCSPISGHRSVSWYQQTPGQGLQFLFEYFSETQRNKGNFPGRFSGRQFSNSRSEMNVSTLELGDSALYLCASSLGGRARTSTDTQYFGPGTRLTVL.

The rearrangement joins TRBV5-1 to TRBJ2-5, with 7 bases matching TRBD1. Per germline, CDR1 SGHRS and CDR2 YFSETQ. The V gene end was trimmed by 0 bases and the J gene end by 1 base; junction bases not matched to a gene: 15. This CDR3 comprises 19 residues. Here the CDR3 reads CASSLGTLEHRGGQETQYF. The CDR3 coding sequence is TGCGCCAGCAGCTTGGGAACCTTAGAACACAGGGGTGGCCAAGAGACCCAGTACTTC. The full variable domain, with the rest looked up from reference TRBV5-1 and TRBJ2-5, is KAGVTQTPRYLIKTRGQQVTLSCSPISGHRSVSWYQQTPGQGLQFLFEYFSETQRNKGNFPGRFSGRQFSNSRSEMNVSTLELGDSALYLCASSLGTLEHRGGQETQYFGPGTRLLVL.

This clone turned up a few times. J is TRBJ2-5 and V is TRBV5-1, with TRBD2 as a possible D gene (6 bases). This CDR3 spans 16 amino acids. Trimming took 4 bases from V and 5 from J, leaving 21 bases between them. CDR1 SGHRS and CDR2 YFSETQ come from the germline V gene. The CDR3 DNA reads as TGCGCCAGCAGCCTGCTCGGGGGATGGGCAAGGGAGACCCAGTACTTC. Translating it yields CASSLLGGWARETQYF.

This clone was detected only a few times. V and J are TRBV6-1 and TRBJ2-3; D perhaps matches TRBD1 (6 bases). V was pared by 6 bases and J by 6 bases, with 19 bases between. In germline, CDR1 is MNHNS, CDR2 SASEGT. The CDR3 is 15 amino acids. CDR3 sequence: CASRDPGDVIDTQYF. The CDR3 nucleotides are TGTGCCAGCAGGGACCCAGGGGACGTAATTGATACGCAGTATTTT.

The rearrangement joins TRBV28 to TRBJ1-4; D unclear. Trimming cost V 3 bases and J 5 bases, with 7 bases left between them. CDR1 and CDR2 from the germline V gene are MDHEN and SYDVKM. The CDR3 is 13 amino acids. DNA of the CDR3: TGTGCCAGCAGTTTTAGGGTGAATGAAAAACTGTTTTTT. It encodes CASSFRVNEKLFF.

The CDR3 reads CASSPRGAGVETDTQYF. The CDR3 bases are TGTGCCAGCAGCCCCAGGGGAGCGGGAGTGGAGACAGATACGCAGTATTTT. V usage is TRBV5-4 and J usage is TRBJ2-3; TRBD2 matches at 8 bases. The junction had 13 bases not matched to a gene; V was cut back by 4 bases and J by 3 bases. Per germline, CDR1 SGHNT and CDR2 YYREEE (reference sequence). There are 17 residues in the CDR3.

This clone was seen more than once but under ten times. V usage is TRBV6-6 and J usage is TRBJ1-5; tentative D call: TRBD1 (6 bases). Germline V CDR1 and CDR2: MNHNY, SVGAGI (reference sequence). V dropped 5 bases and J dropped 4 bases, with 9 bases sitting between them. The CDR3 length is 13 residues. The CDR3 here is CASSLDRNQPQHF. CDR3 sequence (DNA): TGTGCCAGCAGTCTCGACAGGAATCAGCCCCAGCATTTT.

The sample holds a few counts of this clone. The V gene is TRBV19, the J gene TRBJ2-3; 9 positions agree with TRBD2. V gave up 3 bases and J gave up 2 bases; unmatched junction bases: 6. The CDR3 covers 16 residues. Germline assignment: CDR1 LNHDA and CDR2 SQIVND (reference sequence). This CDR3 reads CASSMGRLAVTDTQYF. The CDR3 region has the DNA TGTGCCAGTAGTATGGGTCGACTAGCGGTCACAGATACGCAGTATTTT.

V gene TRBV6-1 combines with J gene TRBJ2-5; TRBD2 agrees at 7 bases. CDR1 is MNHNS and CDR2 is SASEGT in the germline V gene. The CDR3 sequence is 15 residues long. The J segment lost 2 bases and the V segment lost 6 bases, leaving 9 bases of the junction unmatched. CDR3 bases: TGTGCCAGCAGGAGCGGGATAAATTGGCAAGAGACCCAGTACTTC. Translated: CASRSGINWQETQYF.

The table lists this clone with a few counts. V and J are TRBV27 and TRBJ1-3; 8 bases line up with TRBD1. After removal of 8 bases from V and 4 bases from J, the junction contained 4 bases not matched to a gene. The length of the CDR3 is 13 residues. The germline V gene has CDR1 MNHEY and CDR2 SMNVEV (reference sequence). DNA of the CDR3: TGTGCCAGCGGTGGACAGGGAGGAAACACCATATATTTT. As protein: CASGGQGGNTIYF.

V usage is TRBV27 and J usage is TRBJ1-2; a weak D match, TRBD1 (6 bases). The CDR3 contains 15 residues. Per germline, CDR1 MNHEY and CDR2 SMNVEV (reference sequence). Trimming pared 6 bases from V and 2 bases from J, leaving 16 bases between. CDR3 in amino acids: CASSSAGDGNYGYTF. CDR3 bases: TGTGCCAGCAGCTCCGCAGGGGATGGCAACTATGGCTACACCTTC.

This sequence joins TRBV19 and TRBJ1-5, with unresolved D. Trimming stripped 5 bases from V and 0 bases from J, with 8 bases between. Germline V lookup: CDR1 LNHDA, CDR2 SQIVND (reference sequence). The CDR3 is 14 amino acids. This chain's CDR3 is CASSDQHSNQPQHF. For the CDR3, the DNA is TGTGCCAGTAGTGACCAACATAGCAATCAGCCCCAGCATTTT. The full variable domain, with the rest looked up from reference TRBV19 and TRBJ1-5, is DGGITQSPKYLFRKEGQNVTLSCEQNLNHDAMYWYRQDPGQGLRLIYYSQIVNDFQKGDIAEGYSVSREKKESFPLTVTSAQKNPTAFYLCASSDQHSNQPQHFGDGTRLSIL.

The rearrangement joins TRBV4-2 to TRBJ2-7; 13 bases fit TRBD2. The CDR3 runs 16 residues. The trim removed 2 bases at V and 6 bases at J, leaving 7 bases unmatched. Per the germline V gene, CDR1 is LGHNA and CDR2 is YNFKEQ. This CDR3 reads CASSQFTSGRGTEQYF. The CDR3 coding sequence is TGTGCCAGCAGCCAATTCACTAGCGGGAGGGGAACCGAGCAGTACTTC.

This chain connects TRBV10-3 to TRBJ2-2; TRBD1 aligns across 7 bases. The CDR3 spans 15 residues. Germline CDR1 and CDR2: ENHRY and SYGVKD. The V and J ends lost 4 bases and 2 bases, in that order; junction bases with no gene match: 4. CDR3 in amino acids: CAISGYRGNTGELFF. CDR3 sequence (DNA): TGTGCCATCAGTGGCTACAGGGGAAACACCGGGGAGCTGTTTTTT.

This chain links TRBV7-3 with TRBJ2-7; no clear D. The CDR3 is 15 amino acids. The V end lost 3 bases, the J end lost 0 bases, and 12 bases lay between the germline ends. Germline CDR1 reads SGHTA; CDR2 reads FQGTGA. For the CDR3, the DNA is TGTGCCAGCAGCTTGGGCAGCGCCCTCTCCTACGAGCAGTACTTC. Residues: CASSLGSALSYEQYF.

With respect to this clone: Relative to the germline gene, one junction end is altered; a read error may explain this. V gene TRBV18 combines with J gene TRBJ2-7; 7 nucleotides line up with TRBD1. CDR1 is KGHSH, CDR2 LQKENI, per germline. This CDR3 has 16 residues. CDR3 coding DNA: TGTACCAGCTCACCAAATATGTTGGGGACAGTTTACGAGCAGTACTTC. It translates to CTSSPNMLGTVYEQYF.

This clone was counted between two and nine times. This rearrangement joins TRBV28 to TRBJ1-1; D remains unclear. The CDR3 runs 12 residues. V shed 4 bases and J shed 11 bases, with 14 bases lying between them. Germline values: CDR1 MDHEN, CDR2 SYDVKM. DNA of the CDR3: TGTGCCAGCAGTTCAGCTCTCGTTTTGGCTTTCTTT. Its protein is CASSSALVLAFF.

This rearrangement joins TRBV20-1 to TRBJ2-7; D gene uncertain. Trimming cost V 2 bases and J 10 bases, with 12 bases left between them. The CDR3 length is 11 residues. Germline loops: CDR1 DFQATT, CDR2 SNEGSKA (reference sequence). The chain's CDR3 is CSARLVRHQYF. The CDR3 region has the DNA TGCAGTGCTAGACTAGTCCGTCATCAGTACTTC.

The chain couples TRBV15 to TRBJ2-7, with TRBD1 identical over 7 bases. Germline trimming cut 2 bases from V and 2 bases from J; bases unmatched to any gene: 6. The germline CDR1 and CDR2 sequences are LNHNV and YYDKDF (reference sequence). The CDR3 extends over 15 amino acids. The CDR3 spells CATSRSRDSPYEQYF. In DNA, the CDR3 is TGTGCCACCAGCAGAAGCCGGGACAGCCCCTACGAGCAGTACTTC.

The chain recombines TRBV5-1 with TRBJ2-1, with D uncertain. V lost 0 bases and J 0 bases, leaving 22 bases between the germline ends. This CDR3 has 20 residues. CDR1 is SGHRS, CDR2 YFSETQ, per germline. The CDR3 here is CASSLGRRSIALGSYNEQFF. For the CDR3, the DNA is TGCGCCAGCAGCTTGGGACGCCGAAGCATCGCCCTGGGCTCCTACAATGAGCAGTTCTTC.

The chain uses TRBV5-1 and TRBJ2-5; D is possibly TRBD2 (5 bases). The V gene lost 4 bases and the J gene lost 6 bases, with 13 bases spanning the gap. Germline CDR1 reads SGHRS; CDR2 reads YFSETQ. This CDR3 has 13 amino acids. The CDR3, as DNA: TGCGCCAGCAGCGAGGGAGCCCAGAAGACCCAGTACTTC. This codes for CASSEGAQKTQYF. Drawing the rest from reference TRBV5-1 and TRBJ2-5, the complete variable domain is KAGVTQTPRYLIKTRGQQVTLSCSPISGHRSVSWYQQTPGQGLQFLFEYFSETQRNKGNFPGRFSGRQFSNSRSEMNVSTLELGDSALYLCASSEGAQKTQYFGPGTRLLVL.